A selection of T cell receptor beta chains follows, all from one sample in a study of CD8 T cells in Susac syndrome. A single record per CDR3 protein comes from TCRdb applying MiXCR to the immunoSEQ multiplex PCR reads. This sample has about 150,000 distinct CDR3 sequences; about 95% occur once, and the top ten carry 0.16%. The sequenced material came from CD4+ T cells from PBMCs. These receptors originate from a human donor with Susac syndrome. The CDR3 runs from the conserved cysteine through the conserved F or W. The D gene is left open where the match is weak. Expanded clones are given a class, and other clones once, few, many or no size at all.

v_call	d_call	clone_size	j_call	cdr3_nt	cdr3_aa
TRBV25-1	TRBD1	NA	TRBJ2-4	TGTGCCAGCAGTGCACAGGGGGCGAAGGACAACATTCAGTACTTC	CASSAQGAKDNIQYF
TRBV6-1	NA	NA	TRBJ2-5	TGTGCCAGCAGTGAGGCGAGGATTGGGACCCAGTACTTC	CASSEARIGTQYF
TRBV2	TRBD1	few	TRBJ1-6	TGTGCCAGCAGTGCACGACAGGGGAATTCACCCCTCCACTTT	CASSARQGNSPLHF
TRBV7-8	NA	NA	TRBJ2-2	TGTGCCAGCAGCTGGGGACCCTCGAACACCGGGGAGCTGTTTTTT	CASSWGPSNTGELFF
TRBV20-1	NA	once	TRBJ1-3	TGCAGTGCCAAGAGACCCTCTACTACCAGTCCGTACTCTGGAAACACCATATATTTT	CSAKRPSTTSPYSGNTIYF
TRBV25-1	NA	NA	TRBJ2-7	TGTGCCAGCAGTGTAGGGAACGGAGACGAGCAGTACTTC	CASSVGNGDEQYF
TRBV12-3/TRBV12-4	NA	NA	TRBJ2-1	TGTGCCAGCAGTTTAGGTAATGAGCAGTTCTTC	CASSLGNEQFF
TRBV27	TRBD1	NA	TRBJ1-4	TGTGCCAGCAGTTTCCTTAGACAGGGGGCGAATGAAAAACTGTTTTTT	CASSFLRQGANEKLFF
TRBV15	NA	NA	TRBJ2-3	TGTGCCACCAGCAGAGGGATGGCAGATACGCAGTATTTT	CATSRGMADTQYF
TRBV6-6	NA	once	TRBJ2-2	TGTGCCAGCAGACAGGATGAGGGGGACACCGGGGAGCTGTTTTTT	CASRQDEGDTGELFF
TRBV6-2/TRBV6-3	NA	NA	TRBJ2-1	TGTGCCAGCAGTTATTTAGGGGAGCAGTTCTTC	CASSYLGEQFF
TRBV18	NA	NA	TRBJ1-5	TGTGCCAGCTCACCCGATGGGACGCCCCAGCATTTT	CASSPDGTPQHF
TRBV19	NA	NA	TRBJ2-6	TGTGCCAGTAGTATAGATCCTGGGGCCAACGTCCTGACTTTC	CASSIDPGANVLTF
TRBV29-1	NA	few	TRBJ2-2	TGCAGCGTTGGCCAGAACACCGGGGAGCTGTTTTTT	CSVGQNTGELFF
TRBV19	NA	NA	TRBJ2-3	TGTGCCAGTATCGCGGACACAGATACGCAGTATTTT	CASIADTDTQYF
TRBV7-8	NA	NA	TRBJ2-7	TGTGCCAGCAGCCAAGATGGCGGATCCTACGAGCAGTACTTC	CASSQDGGSYEQYF
TRBV30	NA	NA	TRBJ1-2	TGTGCCTGGGACCGCAGGAGACACTATGGCTACACCTTC	CAWDRRRHYGYTF
TRBV29-1	TRBD1	NA	TRBJ1-3	TGCAGCGTTGTCCAGGGGGCTACGAGCTCTGGAAACACCATATATTTT	CSVVQGATSSGNTIYF
TRBV2	NA	NA	TRBJ2-5	TGTGCCAGCGCAGGGGGGGTGTTGGAGACCCAGTACTTC	CASAGGVLETQYF
TRBV29-1	NA	NA	TRBJ2-3	TGCAGCGTTGCTAGGGCCACAGATACGCAGTATTTT	CSVARATDTQYF
TRBV18	TRBD2	once	TRBJ2-7	TGTGCCAGCTCACCACCGGTAGCGGGGGGGAGCTACGAGCAGTACTTC	CASSPPVAGGSYEQYF
TRBV7-9	NA	NA	TRBJ1-5	TGTGCCAGCAGCTTAGCGGCAGGGGGCAATCAGCCCCAGCATTTT	CASSLAAGGNQPQHF
TRBV12-3/TRBV12-4	NA	once	TRBJ2-5	TGTGCCAGCGGAGGTTGGGACCACTATTTAGAGACCCAGTACTTC	CASGGWDHYLETQYF
TRBV7-2	NA	NA	TRBJ2-2	TGTGCCAGCAGCTTAAGTTTCGGCACCGGGGAGCTGTTTTTT	CASSLSFGTGELFF
TRBV29-1	NA	NA	TRBJ1-2	TGCAGCGTTGACCTGAACTATGGCTACACCTTC	CSVDLNYGYTF
TRBV2	NA	NA	TRBJ2-6	TGTGCCAGCAGTGACTGGGTCTCTGGGGCCAACGTCCTGACTTTC	CASSDWVSGANVLTF
TRBV2	NA	NA	TRBJ1-2	TGTGCCAGCTATACCCCCTATTATGACAGCCCCGAGACTGGCTACACCTTC	CASYTPYYDSPETGYTF
TRBV18	NA	NA	TRBJ2-5	TGTGCCAGCTCACCTTCAGGGGCCAGTGGGGAGACCCAGTACTTC	CASSPSGASGETQYF
TRBV12-3/TRBV12-4	NA	NA	TRBJ2-3	TGTGCCAGCAGTTTAAACAGAGATACGCAGTATTTT	CASSLNRDTQYF
TRBV11-2	NA	NA	TRBJ2-3	TGTGCCAGCAGCTTACTGGCGGGGCCCCGGGCGACGCAGTATTTT	CASSLLAGPRATQYF